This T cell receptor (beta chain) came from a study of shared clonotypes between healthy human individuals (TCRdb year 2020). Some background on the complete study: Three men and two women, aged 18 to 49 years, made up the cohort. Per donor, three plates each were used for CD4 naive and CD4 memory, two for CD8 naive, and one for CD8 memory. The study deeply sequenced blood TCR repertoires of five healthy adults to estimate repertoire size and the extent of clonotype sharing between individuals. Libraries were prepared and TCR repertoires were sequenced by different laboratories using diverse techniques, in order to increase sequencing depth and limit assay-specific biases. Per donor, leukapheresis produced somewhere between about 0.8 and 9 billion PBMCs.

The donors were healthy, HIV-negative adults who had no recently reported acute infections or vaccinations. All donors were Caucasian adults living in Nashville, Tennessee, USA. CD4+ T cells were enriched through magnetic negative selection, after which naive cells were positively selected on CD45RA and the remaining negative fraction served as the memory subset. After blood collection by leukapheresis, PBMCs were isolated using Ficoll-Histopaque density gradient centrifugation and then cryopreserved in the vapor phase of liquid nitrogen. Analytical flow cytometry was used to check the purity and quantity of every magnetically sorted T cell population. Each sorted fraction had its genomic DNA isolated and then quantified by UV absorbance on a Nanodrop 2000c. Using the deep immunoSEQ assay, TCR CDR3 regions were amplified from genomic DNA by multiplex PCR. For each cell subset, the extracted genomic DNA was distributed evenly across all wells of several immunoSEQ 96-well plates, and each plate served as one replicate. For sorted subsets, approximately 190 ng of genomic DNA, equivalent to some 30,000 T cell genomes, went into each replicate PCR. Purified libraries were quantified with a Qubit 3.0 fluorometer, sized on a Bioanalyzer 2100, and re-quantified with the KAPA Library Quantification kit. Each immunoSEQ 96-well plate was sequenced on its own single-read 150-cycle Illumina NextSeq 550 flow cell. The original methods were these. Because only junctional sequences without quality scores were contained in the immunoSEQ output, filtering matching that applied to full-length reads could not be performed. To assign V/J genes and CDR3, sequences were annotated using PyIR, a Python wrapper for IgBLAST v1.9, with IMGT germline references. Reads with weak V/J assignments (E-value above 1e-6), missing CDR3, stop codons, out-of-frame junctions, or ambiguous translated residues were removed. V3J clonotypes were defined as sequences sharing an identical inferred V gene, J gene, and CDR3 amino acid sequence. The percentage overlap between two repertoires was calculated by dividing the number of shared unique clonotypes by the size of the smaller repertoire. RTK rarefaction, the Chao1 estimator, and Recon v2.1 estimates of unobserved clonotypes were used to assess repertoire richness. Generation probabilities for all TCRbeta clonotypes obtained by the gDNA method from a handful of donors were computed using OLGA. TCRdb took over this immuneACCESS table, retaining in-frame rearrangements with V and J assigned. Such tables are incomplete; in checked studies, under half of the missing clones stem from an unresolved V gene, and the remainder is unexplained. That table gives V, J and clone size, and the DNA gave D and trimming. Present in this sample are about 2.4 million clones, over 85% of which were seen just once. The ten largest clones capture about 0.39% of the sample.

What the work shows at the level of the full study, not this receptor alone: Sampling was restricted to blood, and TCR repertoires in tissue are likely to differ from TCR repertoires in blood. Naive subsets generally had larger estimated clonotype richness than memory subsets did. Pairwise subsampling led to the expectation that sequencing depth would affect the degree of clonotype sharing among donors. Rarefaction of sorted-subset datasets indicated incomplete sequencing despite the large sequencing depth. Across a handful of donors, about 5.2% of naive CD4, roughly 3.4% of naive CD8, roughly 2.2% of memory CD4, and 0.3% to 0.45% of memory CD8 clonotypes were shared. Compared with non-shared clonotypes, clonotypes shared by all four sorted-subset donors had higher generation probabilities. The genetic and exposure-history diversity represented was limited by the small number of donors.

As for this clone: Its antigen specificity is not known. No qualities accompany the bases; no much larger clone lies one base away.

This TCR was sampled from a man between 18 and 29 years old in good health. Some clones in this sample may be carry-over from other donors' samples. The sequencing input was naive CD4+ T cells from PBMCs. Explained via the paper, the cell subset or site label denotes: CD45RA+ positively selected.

The CDR3 region: CASSHSGTERTGELFF. Read as DNA, the sequence is TGCGCCAGCAGCCACTCCGGGACAGAGCGGACCGGGGAGCTGTTTTTT. The V and J genes are TRBV4-1 and TRBJ2-2, with 7 bases in between that match TRBD1. CDR3 length: 16 amino acids, cysteine to phenylalanine. Solely the CDR3 DNA is kept, with 48 bases framed from the first base. After removal of 3 bases from V and 5 bases from J, the junction retains 9 bases not matched to a gene. CDR1 MGHRA and CDR2 YSYEKL were looked up in the germline V gene.